One TCR beta chain is described in this entry. Its antigen is currently unknown. The data originate from a study of a mutant IDH1 vaccine in newly diagnosed glioma. Study in general: Vaccines were begun 4-6 weeks after radiotherapy alone, or with temozolomide cycles. Treated individuals were approximately 60% male and approximately 40% female, averaging 40.4 years of age.

Produced via immunoSEQ multiplex PCR; TCRdb's table is partial and in-frame only. The sample includes about 84,000 clones, approximately 80% of them seen just once. Time point indicated: week 47, end of study. A 20-mer mutant IDH1 peptide at 300 ug was injected subcutaneously with topical imiquimod. Vaccination of patients was performed eight times, in weeks 1, 3, 5, 7, 11, 15, 19 and 23. The CDR3 is 17 amino acids. J lost 4 bases, V lost 2 bases, and 10 bases had no gene match. The germline gives CDR1 SGHAT, CDR2 FQNNGV. This TCR was sampled from a man aged 35 to 55 with glioma. The chain links TRBV11-2 to TRBJ2-1, with 8 bases that match TRBD2. The sequencing here drew on PBMCs, taken from a glioma patient whose treatment included an IDH1 peptide vaccine. In DNA form, the CDR3 reads TGTGCCAGCAGCTTACTGCAAGCGGGAGCACCTTACAATGAGCAGTTCTTC. Its protein product is CASSLLQAGAPYNEQFF.